This entry concerns a single TCR beta chain. The antigen is undetermined. Focal radiation plus CTLA-4 blockade with ipilimumab was administered to patients who had chemo-refractory metastatic non-small-cell lung cancer. Measured with immunoSEQ multiplex PCR; TCRdb has only the in-frame clones, and not every one. This sample has some 110,000 clones, with more than 65% found just once. This sample is part of a study of radiotherapy plus CTLA-4 blockade in lung cancer. About the research overall: Patients showed objective responses in 18% of cases and disease control in under 40%.

Whole-study results and caveats: Alongside interferon-beta, early blood T cell clone dynamics were reportedly the best predictor of response. Expansion in blood of tumor-derived TCR clones was seen after radiotherapy plus ipilimumab.

This CDR3 has 13 amino acids. Between the trimmed V and J ends, which lost 5 bases and 1 base, there was a span of 9 bases. Germline loops: CDR1 SNHLY, CDR2 FYNNEI. The input for sequencing was peripheral blood, taken from a patient treated with radiotherapy plus ipilimumab. This TCR was sampled from a human donor with non-small cell lung cancer who had a partial response to radiotherapy plus ipilimumab. This chain joins TRBV2 and TRBJ2-7; D may be TRBD1 (5 bases). In nucleotides, the CDR3 is TGTGCCAGCAGTAAGGACACTTCCTACGAGCAGTACGTC. Translated, it gives CASSKDTSYEQYV.